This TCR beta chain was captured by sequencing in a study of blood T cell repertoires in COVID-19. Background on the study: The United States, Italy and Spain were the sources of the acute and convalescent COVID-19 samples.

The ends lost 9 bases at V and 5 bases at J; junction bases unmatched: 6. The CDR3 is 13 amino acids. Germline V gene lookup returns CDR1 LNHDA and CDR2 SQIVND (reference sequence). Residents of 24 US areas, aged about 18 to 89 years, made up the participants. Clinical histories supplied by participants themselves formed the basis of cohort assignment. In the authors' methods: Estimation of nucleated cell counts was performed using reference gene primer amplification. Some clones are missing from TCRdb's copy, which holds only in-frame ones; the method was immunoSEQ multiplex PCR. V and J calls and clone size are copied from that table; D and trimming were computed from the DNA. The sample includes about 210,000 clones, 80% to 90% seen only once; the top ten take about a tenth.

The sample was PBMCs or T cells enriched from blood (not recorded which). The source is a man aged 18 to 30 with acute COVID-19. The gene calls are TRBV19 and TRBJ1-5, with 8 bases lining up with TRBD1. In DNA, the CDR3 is TGTGCCAGCACCGGGACAGGTCATCAGCCCCAGCATTTT. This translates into CASTGTGHQPQHF.